This T cell receptor beta chain was captured by sequencing in a study of regulatory T cells in long-lasting Graves disease. Overall study results and limits: Persistent disease samples used TRBV28, TRBJ1-2 and TRBJ2-5 preferentially. Persistent Graves' patients showed a TCR diversity that was lower than that of newly diagnosed ones.

Libraries of TCR beta came from iRepertoire HTBI primers plus Arm-PCR of CDR3 regions. In TCRdb, the multiplex PCR reads were re-called with MiXCR into one record per CDR3 protein. In the table there are some 330,000 distinct CDR3 sequences, around 11% of which are singletons. The time point: newly diagnosed GD, antithyroid drugs for less than 3 months. PBMC-extracted RNA yielded the TCR library. Only a few counts were recorded for this clonotype. Its antigen remains unidentified. Germline V gene lookup returns CDR1 DFQATT and CDR2 SNEGSKA (reference sequence). V lost 5 bases, J lost 1 base, and 6 bases lay in between. The CDR3 is 13 residues long. This same sample was also taken into another study, of T cells in Graves' hyperthyroidism and ophthalmopathy. That publication notes: HTBI primers were used for first-round RT-PCR of the TCR CDR3. Stable hyperthyroidism was separated from ophthalmopathy by a model based on 13 V-J features.

The TCR originated in a woman aged 18-35 years with Graves disease. The rearrangement links TRBV20-1 to TRBJ2-6; D not certain. This material consisted of peripheral blood mononuclear cells (PBMCs), taken at new diagnosis, from a patient treated with antithyroid drugs. CDR3: CSAGKSGANVLTF. CDR3 nucleotide sequence: TGCAGTGCTGGAAAATCTGGGGCCAACGTCCTGACTTTC.